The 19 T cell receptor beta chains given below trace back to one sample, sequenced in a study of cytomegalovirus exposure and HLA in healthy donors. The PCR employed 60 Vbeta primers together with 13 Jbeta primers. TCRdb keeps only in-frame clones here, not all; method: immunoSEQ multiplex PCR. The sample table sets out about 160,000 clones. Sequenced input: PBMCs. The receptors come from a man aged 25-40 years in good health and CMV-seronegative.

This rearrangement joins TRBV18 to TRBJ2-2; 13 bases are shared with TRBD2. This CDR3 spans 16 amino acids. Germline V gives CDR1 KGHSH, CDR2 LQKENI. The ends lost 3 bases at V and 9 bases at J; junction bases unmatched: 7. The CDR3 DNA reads TGTGCCAGCTCACCGCGGACTAGCGGGAGTGTTCGGGAGCTGTTTTTT. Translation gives CASSPRTSGSVRELFF.

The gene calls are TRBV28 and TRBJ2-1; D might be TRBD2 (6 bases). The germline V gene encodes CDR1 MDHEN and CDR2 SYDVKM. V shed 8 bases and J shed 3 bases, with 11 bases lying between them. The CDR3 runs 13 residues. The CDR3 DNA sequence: TGTGCCAGCTTGGGCGGGATCTACAATGAGCAGTTCTTC. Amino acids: CASLGGIYNEQFF.

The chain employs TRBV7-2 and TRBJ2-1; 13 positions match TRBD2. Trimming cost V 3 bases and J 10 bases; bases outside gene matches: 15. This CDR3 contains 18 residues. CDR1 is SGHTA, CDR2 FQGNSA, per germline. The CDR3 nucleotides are TGTGCCAGCAGCTTCGACTCAGGACTAGCGGGAGTAATGGAAGAGCAGTTCTTC. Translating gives CASSFDSGLAGVMEEQFF.

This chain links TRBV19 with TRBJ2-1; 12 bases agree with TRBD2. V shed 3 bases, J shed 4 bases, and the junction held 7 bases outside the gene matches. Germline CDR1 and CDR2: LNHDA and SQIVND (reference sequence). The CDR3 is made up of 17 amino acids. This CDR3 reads CASSIRRTSGIYNEQFF. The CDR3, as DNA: TGTGCCAGTAGTATCCGTAGGACTAGCGGGATTTACAATGAGCAGTTCTTC.

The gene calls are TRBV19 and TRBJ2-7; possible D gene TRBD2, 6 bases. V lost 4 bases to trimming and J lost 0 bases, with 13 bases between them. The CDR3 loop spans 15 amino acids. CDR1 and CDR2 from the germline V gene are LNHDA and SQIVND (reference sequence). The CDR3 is CASSTPGVSSYEQYF. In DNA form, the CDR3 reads TGTGCCAGTAGTACCCCGGGGGTGAGCTCCTACGAGCAGTACTTC.

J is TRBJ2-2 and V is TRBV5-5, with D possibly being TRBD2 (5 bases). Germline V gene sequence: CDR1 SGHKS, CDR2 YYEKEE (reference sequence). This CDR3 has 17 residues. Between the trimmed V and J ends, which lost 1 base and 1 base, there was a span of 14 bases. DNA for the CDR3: TGTGCCAGCAGCTTGTCATGGCTAGCAGGGAACACCGGGGAGCTGTTTTTT. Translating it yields CASSLSWLAGNTGELFF. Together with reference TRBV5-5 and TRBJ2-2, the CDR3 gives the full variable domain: DAGVTQSPTHLIKTRGQQVTLRCSPISGHKSVSWYQQVLGQGPQFIFQYYEKEERGRGNFPDRFSARQFPNYSSELNVNALLLGDSALYLCASSLSWLAGNTGELFFGEGSRLTVL.

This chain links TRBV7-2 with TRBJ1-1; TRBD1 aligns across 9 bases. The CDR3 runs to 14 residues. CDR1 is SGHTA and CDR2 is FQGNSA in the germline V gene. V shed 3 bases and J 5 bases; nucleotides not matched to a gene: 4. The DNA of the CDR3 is TGTGCCAGCAGCTTTACAGGGGGCCAAACTGAAGCTTTCTTT. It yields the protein CASSFTGGQTEAFF.

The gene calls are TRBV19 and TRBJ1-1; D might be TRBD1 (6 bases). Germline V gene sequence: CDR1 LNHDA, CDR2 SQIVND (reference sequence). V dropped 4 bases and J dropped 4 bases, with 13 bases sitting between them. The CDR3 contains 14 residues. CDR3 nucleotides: TGTGCCAGTAGTACACAGGGTAGGGGCACTGAAGCTTTCTTT. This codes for CASSTQGRGTEAFF.

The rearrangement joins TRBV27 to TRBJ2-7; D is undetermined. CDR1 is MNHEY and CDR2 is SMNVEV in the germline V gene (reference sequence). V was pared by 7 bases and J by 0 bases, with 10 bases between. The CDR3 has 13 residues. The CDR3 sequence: CASTSLFSYEQYF. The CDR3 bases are TGTGCCAGCACCTCTCTATTCTCCTACGAGCAGTACTTC.

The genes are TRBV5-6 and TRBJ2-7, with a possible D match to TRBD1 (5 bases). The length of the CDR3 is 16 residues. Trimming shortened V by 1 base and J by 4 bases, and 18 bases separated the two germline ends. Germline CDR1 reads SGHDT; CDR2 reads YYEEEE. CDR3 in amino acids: CASSLRARQGGYEQYF. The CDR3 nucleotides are TGTGCCAGCAGCTTGAGAGCGAGGCAGGGTGGGTACGAGCAGTACTTC.

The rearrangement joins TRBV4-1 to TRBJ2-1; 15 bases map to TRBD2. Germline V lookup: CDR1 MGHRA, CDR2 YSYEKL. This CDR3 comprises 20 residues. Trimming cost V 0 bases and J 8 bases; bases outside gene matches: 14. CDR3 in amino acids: CASSQDNWGTSGRRSDEQFF. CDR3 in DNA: TGCGCCAGCAGCCAAGATAACTGGGGGACTAGCGGGAGGAGATCGGATGAGCAGTTCTTC.

The CDR3 here is CSVVTGTSGLTDTQYF. The CDR3 nucleotides are TGCAGCGTTGTTACCGGGACTAGCGGTCTCACAGATACGCAGTATTTT. This chain connects TRBV29-1 to TRBJ2-3; 11 bases match TRBD2. The CDR3 covers 16 residues. CDR1 is SQVTM, CDR2 ANQGSEA, per germline. V trimming: 4 bases; J trimming: 2 bases; junction bases outside the gene matches: 8.

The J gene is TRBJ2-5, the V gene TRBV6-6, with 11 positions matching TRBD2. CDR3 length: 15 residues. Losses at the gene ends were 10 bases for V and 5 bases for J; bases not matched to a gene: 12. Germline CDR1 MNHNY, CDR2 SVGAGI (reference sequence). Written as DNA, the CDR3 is TGTGCCATCTCTGGACTAGCGGGCCTGGGGGAGACCCAGTACTTC. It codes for CAISGLAGLGETQYF.

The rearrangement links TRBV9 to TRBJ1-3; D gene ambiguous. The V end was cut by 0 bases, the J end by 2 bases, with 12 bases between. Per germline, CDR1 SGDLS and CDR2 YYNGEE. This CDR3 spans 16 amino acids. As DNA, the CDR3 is TGTGCCAGCAGCGTAGCGGTCACGGGAACTGGAAACACCATATATTTT. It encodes CASSVAVTGTGNTIYF.

The CDR3 protein is CATSLPGQSVKQYF. Written as DNA, the CDR3 is TGTGCCACCAGCCTCCCGGGACAGTCGGTAAAGCAGTACTTC. The V call is TRBV15, the J call TRBJ2-7; 7 bases fit TRBD1. This CDR3 has 14 residues. V dropped 5 bases and J dropped 8; count of bases not matched to a gene: 12. Germline V CDR1 and CDR2: LNHNV, YYDKDF (reference sequence).

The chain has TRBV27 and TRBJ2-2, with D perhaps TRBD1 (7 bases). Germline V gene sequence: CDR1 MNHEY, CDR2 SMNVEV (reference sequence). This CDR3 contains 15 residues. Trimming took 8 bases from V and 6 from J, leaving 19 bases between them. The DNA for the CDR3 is TGTGCCAGCGGACGGGGCGGGACAGTATCCGGGGAGCTGTTTTTT. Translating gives CASGRGGTVSGELFF.

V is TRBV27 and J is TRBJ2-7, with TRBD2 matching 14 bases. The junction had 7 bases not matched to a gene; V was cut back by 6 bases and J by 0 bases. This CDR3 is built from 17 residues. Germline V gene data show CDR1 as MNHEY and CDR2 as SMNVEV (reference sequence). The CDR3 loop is CASSRLAGGPISYEQYF. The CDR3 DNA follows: TGTGCCAGCAGCCGACTAGCGGGAGGGCCTATCTCCTACGAGCAGTACTTC.

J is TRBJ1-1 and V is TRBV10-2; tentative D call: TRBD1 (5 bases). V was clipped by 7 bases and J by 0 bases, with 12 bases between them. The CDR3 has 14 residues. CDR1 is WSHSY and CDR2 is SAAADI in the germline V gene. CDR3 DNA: TGCGCCAGCAAACCAGGGTCCATGAACACTGAAGCTTTCTTT. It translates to CASKPGSMNTEAFF.

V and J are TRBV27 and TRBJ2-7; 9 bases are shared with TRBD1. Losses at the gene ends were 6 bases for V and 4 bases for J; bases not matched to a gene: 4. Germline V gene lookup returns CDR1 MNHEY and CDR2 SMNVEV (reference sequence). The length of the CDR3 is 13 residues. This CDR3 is CASSTGGAYEQYF. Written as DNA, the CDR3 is TGTGCCAGCAGCACAGGGGGCGCTTACGAGCAGTACTTC.